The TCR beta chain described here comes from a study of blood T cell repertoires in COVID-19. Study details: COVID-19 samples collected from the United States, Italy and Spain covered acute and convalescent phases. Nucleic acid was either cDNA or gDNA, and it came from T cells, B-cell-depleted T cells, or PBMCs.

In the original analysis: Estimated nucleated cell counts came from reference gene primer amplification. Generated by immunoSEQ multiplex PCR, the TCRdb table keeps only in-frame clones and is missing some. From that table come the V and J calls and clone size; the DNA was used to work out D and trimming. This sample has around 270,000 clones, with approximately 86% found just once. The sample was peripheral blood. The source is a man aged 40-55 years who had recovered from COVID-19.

CDR3 DNA: TGTGCCAGCAGCTCCCTAGCGGGACATTCTAAAAACATTCAGTACTTC. It yields the protein CASSSLAGHSKNIQYF. The chain recombines TRBV5-6 with TRBJ2-4; 9 nucleotides agree with TRBD2. V was pared by 3 bases and J by 4 bases, with 8 bases of the junction left unmatched. Germline V gene data show CDR1 as SGHDT and CDR2 as YYEEEE. The CDR3 contains 16 residues.